This T cell receptor beta chain originates from a study of T cells after yellow fever vaccination. V dropped 5 bases and J dropped 4 bases, with 17 bases sitting between them. This CDR3 comprises 15 residues. A few counts support this clonotype. Using its own MiXCR run on the 5' RACE reads, TCRdb lists one record per CDR3 protein. The sample consists of 300,000 to 350,000 distinct CDR3 sequences, roughly 8% of them appearing once. This specimen was PBMCs, taken 35 to 50 days after the first yellow fever vaccination. The source of this sequence is a man younger than 30 who received the YFV17D yellow fever vaccine. V usage is TRBV12-3 or TRBV12-4 and J usage is TRBJ1-2; D may be TRBD1 (6 bases). For the CDR3, the DNA is TGTGCCAGCAGTCCTGGACAGTCCTTCGGCTATGGCTACACCTTC. Protein product: CASSPGQSFGYGYTF.